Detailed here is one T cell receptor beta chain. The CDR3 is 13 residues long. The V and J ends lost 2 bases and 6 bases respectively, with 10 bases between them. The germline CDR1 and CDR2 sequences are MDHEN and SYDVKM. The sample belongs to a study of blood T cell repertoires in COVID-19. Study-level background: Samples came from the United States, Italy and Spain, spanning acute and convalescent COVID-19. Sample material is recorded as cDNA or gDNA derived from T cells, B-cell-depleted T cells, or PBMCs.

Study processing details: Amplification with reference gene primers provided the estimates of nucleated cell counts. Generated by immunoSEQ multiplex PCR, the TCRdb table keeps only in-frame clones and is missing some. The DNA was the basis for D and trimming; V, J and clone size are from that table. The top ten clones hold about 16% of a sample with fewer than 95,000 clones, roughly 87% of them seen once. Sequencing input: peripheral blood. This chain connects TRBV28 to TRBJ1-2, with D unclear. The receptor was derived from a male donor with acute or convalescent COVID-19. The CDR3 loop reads CASSLLTGNGYTF. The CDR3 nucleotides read TGTGCCAGCAGTTTACTAACGGGGAATGGCTACACCTTC.